The source of this TCR beta chain is a study of blood T cells in healthy people across ages. Trimming stripped 0 bases from V and 6 bases from J, with 24 bases between. The germline V gene encodes CDR1 MNHNS and CDR2 SASEGT. The CDR3 loop spans 19 amino acids. Next came a second PCR, run for about 6 to 11 cycles, which used a sample-barcoded 5' primer along with a J-beta primer mix. TCRdb re-analysed the 5' RACE reads in MiXCR, keeping a single row per CDR3 protein. The sample includes roughly 1,500,000 distinct CDR3 sequences, 34% of them seen just once. This TCR came from a woman aged 25 to 39 in good health. The chain uses TRBV6-1 and TRBJ2-1; perhaps TRBD2 as D (6 bases). Source material: blood. The CDR3 spells CASSEALGGGAAGSNEQFF. CDR3 nucleotides: TGTGCCAGCAGTGAAGCCCTCGGTGGCGGGGCGGCGGGTTCCAATGAGCAGTTCTTC.